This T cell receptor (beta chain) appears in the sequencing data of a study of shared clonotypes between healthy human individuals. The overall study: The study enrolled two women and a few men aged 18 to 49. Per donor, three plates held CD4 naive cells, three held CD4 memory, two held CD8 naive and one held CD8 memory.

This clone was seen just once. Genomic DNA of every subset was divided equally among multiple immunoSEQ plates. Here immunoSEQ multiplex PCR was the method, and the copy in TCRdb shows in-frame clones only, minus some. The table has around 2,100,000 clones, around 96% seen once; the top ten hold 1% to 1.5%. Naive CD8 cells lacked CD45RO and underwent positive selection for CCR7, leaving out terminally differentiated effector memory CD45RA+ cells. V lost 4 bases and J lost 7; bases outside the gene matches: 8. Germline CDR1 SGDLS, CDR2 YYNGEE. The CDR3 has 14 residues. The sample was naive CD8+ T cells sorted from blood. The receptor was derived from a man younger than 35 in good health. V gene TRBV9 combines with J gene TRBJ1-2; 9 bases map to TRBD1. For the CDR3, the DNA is TGTGCCAGCAGCCCCTCCGGGACAGGGACTGGCTACACCTTC. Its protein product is CASSPSGTGTGYTF.